The 10 T cell receptor beta chains below were found in one sample sequenced in a study of cytomegalovirus exposure and HLA in healthy donors. Here immunoSEQ multiplex PCR was the method, and the copy in TCRdb shows in-frame clones only, minus some. The sample has roughly 120,000 clones, roughly nine tenths seen once. Input material: PBMCs. The receptors shown here come from a man aged 18 to 35 in good health and CMV-seropositive.

The chain couples TRBV7-9 to TRBJ2-6; 7 nucleotides line up with TRBD2. Trimming cost V 5 bases and J 2 bases; bases outside gene matches: 9. CDR3 size: 17 residues. Per germline, CDR1 SEHNR and CDR2 FQNEAQ (reference sequence). The chain's CDR3 is CASSPLRGVTGANVLTF. As DNA, the CDR3 is TGTGCCAGCAGCCCTCTACGGGGGGTTACTGGGGCCAACGTCCTGACTTTC. The entire variable domain, with the rest obtained from reference TRBV7-9 and TRBJ2-6, is as follows: DTGVSQNPRHKITKRGQNVTFRCDPISEHNRLYWYRQTLGQGPEFLTYFQNEAQLEKSRLLSDRFSAERPKGSFSTLEIQRTEQGDSAMYLCASSPLRGVTGANVLTFGAGSRLTVL.

This chain joins TRBV6-5 and TRBJ2-5, with D possibly TRBD1 on 6 matching bases. Germline CDR1 is MNHEY and CDR2 is SVGAGI. The CDR3 contains 15 residues. Between the trimmed V and J ends, which lost 6 bases and 0 bases, there was a span of 14 bases. The CDR3 loop reads CASRARGSYQETQYF. CDR3 sequence (DNA): TGTGCCAGCAGGGCCAGGGGCTCGTACCAAGAGACCCAGTACTTC.

The rearrangement links TRBV7-6 to TRBJ2-7, with TRBD2 matching over 9 bases. Trimming cost V 2 bases and J 5 bases; bases outside gene matches: 4. From germline, CDR1 is SGHVS and CDR2 FNYEAQ. There are 14 residues in the CDR3. Written as DNA, the CDR3 is TGTGCCAGCAGCTTATCGCTAGCGGGGAACGAGCAGTACTTC. Protein product: CASSLSLAGNEQYF.

The J gene is TRBJ1-5, the V gene TRBV27; D not certain. This CDR3 spans 15 amino acids. Trimming took off 1 base at V and 0 bases at J, with 7 bases between the two ends. Germline CDR1 reads MNHEY; CDR2 reads SMNVEV (reference sequence). The CDR3 nucleotides read TGTGCCAGCAGTTTATTTGAGGATAGCAATCAGCCCCAGCATTTT. Protein product: CASSLFEDSNQPQHF.

V is TRBV2 and J is TRBJ1-5; D not certain. The germline V and J ends were trimmed by 2 bases and 2 bases, with 16 bases remaining between them. CDR1 and CDR2 from the germline V gene are SNHLY and FYNNEI. The CDR3 has 17 residues. The CDR3 nucleotides read TGTGCCAGCAGTGAAAGTGGGTCCGGCGGCGGCAATCAGCCCCAGCATTTT. Protein sequence: CASSESGSGGGNQPQHF.

This clone turned up a few times. The chain is built from TRBV11-1 and TRBJ1-3; D perhaps matches TRBD1 (5 bases). With 1 base removed from V and 0 bases from J, the gap between germline ends came to 7 bases. This CDR3 region has 15 residues. The V gene's germline CDR1 is SGHAT and CDR2 FQDESV (reference sequence). CDR3 DNA: TGTGCCAGCAGCTTAGGACAGTTCTCTGGAAACACCATATATTTT. Translation gives CASSLGQFSGNTIYF.

The V call is TRBV5-6, the J call TRBJ2-3; D unclear. Trimming left V 0 bases short and J 12 bases short, with 11 bases between. The germline V gene encodes CDR1 SGHDT and CDR2 YYEEEE. The CDR3 is 12 amino acids. The CDR3 DNA reads TGTGCCAGCAGCTTGGGACTCTCCCTTCAGTATTTT. This codes for CASSLGLSLQYF.

The chain carries TRBV14 and TRBJ1-6; D unclear. Between the trimmed V and J ends, which lost 6 bases and 8 bases, there was a span of 8 bases. CDR3 length equals 12 residues. Per the germline V gene, CDR1 is SGHDN and CDR2 is FVKESK. CDR3 protein: CASRFGDSPLHF. The CDR3 region has the DNA TGTGCCAGCAGGTTCGGTGATTCACCCCTCCACTTT. Full variable domain (remainder filled in from reference TRBV14 and TRBJ1-6): EAGVTQFPSHSVIEKGQTVTLRCDPISGHDNLYWYRRVMGKEIKFLLHFVKESKQDESGMPNNRFLAERTGGTYSTLKVQPAELEDSGVYFCASRFGDSPLHFGNGTRLTVT.

The chain uses TRBV11-1 and TRBJ2-3; D perhaps matches TRBD2 (6 bases). V lost 6 bases to trimming and J lost 2 bases, with 9 bases between them. Germline V lookup: CDR1 SGHAT, CDR2 FQDESV (reference sequence). This CDR3 spans 13 amino acids. For the CDR3, the DNA is TGTGCCAGCAGGGCGGGACCCACAGATACGCAGTATTTT. This translates into CASRAGPTDTQYF.

This chain links TRBV18 with TRBJ2-7, with 8 nucleotides matching TRBD2. This CDR3 spans 16 amino acids. Germline CDR1 KGHSH, CDR2 LQKENI. V dropped 3 bases and J dropped 3; count of bases not matched to a gene: 10. The CDR3 here is CASSPPGGGSIYEQYF. The DNA of the CDR3 is TGTGCCAGCTCACCCCCCGGGGGGGGATCTATCTACGAGCAGTACTTC. The entire variable domain, with the rest obtained from reference TRBV18 and TRBJ2-7, is as follows: NAGVMQNPRHLVRRRGQEARLRCSPMKGHSHVYWYRQLPEEGLKFMVYLQKENIIDESGMPKERFSAEFPKEGPSILRIQQVVRGDSAAYFCASSPPGGGSIYEQYFGPGTRLTVT.